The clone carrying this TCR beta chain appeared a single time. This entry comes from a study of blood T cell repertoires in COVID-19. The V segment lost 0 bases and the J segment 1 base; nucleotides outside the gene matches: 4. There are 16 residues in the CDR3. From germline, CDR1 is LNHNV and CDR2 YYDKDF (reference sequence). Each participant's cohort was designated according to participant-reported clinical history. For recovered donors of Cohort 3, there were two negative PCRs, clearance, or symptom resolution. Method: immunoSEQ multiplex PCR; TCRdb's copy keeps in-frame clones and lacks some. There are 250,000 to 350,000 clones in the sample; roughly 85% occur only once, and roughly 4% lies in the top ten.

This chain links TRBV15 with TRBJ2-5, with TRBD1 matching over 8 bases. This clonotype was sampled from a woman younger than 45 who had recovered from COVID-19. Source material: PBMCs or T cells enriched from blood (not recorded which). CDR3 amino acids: CATSRDPGGGQETQYF. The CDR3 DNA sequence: TGTGCCACCAGCAGAGATCCAGGGGGCGGCCAAGAGACCCAGTACTTC.